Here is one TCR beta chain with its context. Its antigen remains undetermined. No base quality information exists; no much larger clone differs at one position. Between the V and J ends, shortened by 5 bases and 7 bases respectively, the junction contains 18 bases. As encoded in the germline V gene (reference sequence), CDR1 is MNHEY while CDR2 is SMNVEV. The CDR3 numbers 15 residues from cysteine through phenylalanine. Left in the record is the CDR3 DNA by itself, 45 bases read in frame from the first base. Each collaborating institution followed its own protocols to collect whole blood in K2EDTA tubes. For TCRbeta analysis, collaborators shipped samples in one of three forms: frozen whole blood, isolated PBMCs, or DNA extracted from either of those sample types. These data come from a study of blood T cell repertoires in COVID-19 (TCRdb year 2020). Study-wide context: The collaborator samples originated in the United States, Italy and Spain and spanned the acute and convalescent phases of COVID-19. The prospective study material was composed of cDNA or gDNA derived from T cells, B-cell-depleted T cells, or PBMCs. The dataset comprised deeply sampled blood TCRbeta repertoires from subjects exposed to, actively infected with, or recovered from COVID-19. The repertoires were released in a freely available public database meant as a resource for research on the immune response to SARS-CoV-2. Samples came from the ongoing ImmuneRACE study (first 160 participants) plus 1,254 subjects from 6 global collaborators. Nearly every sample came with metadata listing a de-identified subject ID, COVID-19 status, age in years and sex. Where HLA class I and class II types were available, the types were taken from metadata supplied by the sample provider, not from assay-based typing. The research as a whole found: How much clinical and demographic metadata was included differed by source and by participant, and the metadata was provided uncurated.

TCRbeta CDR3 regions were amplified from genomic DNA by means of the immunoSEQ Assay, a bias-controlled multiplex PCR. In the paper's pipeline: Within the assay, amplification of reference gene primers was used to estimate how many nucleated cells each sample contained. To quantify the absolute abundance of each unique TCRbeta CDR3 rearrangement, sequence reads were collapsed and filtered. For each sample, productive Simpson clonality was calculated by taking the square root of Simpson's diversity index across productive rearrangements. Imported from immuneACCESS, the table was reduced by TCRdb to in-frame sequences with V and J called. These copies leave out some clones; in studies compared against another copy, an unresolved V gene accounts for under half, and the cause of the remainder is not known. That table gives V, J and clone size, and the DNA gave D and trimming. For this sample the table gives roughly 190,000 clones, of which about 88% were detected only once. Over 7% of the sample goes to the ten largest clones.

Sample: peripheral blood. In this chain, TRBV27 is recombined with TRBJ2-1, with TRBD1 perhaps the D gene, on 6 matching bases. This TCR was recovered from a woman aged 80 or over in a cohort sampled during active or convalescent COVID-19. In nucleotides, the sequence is TGTGCCAGCAGTGGAAACCGGGACATTTTAAATGAGCAGTTCTTC. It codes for CASSGNRDILNEQFF.